The 32 T cell receptor beta chains below come from one sample, sequenced in a study of Ad26.COV2.S vaccination and SARS-CoV-2 variants. Treatment denoted: some 20 received Ad26.COV2.S at low or high dose, single or two shots; about 5 received placebo; per-sample allocation not given. Sampling occurred on day 63 after the first vaccine or placebo injection. This table comes from immunoSEQ multiplex PCR, and its TCRdb copy is limited to in-frame clones, with some not included. Of around 250,000 clones listed, about 90% are singletons. Sample: peripheral blood, taken in a trial of Ad26.COV2.S vaccine versus placebo. The receptors originated from a person between 18 and 65 years old who received the Ad26.COV2.S COVID-19 vaccine or a placebo.

This chain uses TRBV19 with TRBJ1-5; TRBD1 aligns across 8 bases. The germline CDR1 and CDR2 sequences are LNHDA and SQIVND (reference sequence). The CDR3 consists of 15 residues. With V trimmed by 3 bases and J by 5 bases, 6 bases remained unmatched. CDR3: CASSIYTGGDQPQHF. The CDR3 coding sequence is TGTGCCAGTAGTATTTATACAGGGGGTGATCAGCCCCAGCATTTT.

This clone was counted once. The chain uses TRBV10-3 and TRBJ1-1, with unresolved D. The V gene's germline CDR1 is ENHRY and CDR2 SYGVKD. This CDR3 is 13 amino acids long. V lost 6 bases to trimming and J lost 4 bases, with 12 bases between them. The CDR3 region is CAIRSPAGTEAFF. The CDR3 DNA follows: TGTGCCATCAGGTCACCTGCGGGCACTGAAGCTTTCTTT.

This chain uses TRBV7-2 with TRBJ2-2; 10 bases match TRBD2. Germline trimming cut 2 bases from V and 4 bases from J; bases unmatched to any gene: 10. The germline V gene encodes CDR1 SGHTA and CDR2 FQGNSA. The CDR3 loop spans 18 amino acids. CDR3 sequence: CASSLMGSGGLVTGELFF. The DNA for the CDR3 is TGTGCCAGCAGCTTAATGGGTAGCGGGGGGTTGGTCACCGGGGAGCTGTTTTTT.

The CDR3 is CASSLRQIGNYGYTF. For the CDR3, the DNA is TGTGCCAGCTCCCTACGGCAGATAGGGAACTATGGCTACACCTTC. The chain employs TRBV18 and TRBJ1-2; D uncertain. Germline V lookup: CDR1 KGHSH, CDR2 LQKENI. This CDR3 is 15 amino acids long. V was trimmed by 6 bases and J by 2 bases, leaving 16 bases between them.

This rearrangement joins TRBV9 to TRBJ1-1; D unresolved. This CDR3 has 15 amino acids. Germline V lookup: CDR1 SGDLS, CDR2 YYNGEE. V lost 1 base to trimming and J lost 1 base, with 11 bases between them. CDR3 sequence: CASSVNPEPNTEAFF. The CDR3 nucleotides are TGTGCCAGCAGCGTAAACCCAGAACCGAACACTGAAGCTTTCTTT. The full variable domain, in which reference TRBV9 and TRBJ1-1 provide the parts outside the CDR3, is DSGVTQTPKHLITATGQRVTLRCSPRSGDLSVYWYQQSLDQGLQFLIQYYNGEERAKGNILERFSAQQFPDLHSELNLSSLELGDSALYFCASSVNPEPNTEAFFGQGTRLTVV.

This chain links TRBV10-2 with TRBJ1-2, with a possible D match to TRBD1 (6 bases). Trimming took 2 bases from V and 4 from J, leaving 8 bases between them. The germline V gene has CDR1 WSHSY and CDR2 SAAADI. The CDR3 is 13 residues long. The CDR3: CASSEGGLYGYTF. The CDR3, as DNA: TGCGCCAGCAGTGAGGGGGGCCTCTATGGCTACACCTTC.

V gene TRBV3-1 (or the pseudogene TRBV3-2) combines with J gene TRBJ2-2; 7 bases match TRBD2. The CDR3 extends over 16 amino acids. After removal of 4 bases from V and 4 bases from J, the junction contained 9 bases not matched to a gene. CDR1 LGHDT and CDR2 YNNKEL come from the germline V gene (reference sequence). CDR3 protein: CASSLRTSGSTGELFF. CDR3 nucleotides: TGTGCCAGCAGCCTACGGACTAGTGGTTCCACCGGGGAGCTGTTTTTT.

V gene TRBV7-9 combines with J gene TRBJ1-5, with D unclear. The V and J ends lost 5 bases and 9 bases respectively, with 17 bases between them. Germline V gene sequence: CDR1 SEHNR, CDR2 FQNEAQ (reference sequence). The CDR3 has 14 residues. The CDR3 loop is CASSPTGESRPQHF. Here the CDR3 DNA reads TGTGCCAGCAGCCCGACCGGGGAATCTCGGCCCCAGCATTTT. Variable domain in full (rest from reference TRBV7-9 and TRBJ1-5): DTGVSQNPRHKITKRGQNVTFRCDPISEHNRLYWYRQTLGQGPEFLTYFQNEAQLEKSRLLSDRFSAERPKGSFSTLEIQRTEQGDSAMYLCASSPTGESRPQHFGDGTRLSIL.

The genes are TRBV2 and TRBJ2-3; 8 bases match TRBD1. Germline lookup yields CDR1 SNHLY and CDR2 FYNNEI. Unmatched junction bases numbered 3, after V lost 4 bases and J lost 3 bases. The CDR3 has 14 amino acids. The CDR3 loop reads CASSGTGRTDTQYF. CDR3 in DNA: TGTGCCAGCAGTGGGACAGGGCGGACAGATACGCAGTATTTT.

In its sample, this clone was seen a few times. V is TRBV3-1 (or the pseudogene TRBV3-2) and J is TRBJ1-2; TRBD1 matches at 7 bases. The germline V gene has CDR1 LGHDT and CDR2 YNNKEL (reference sequence). The CDR3 contains 14 residues. With V trimmed by 4 bases and J by 0 bases, 2 bases remained unmatched. The DNA of the CDR3 is TGTGCCAGCAGCCGGGACAGTGCTAACTATGGCTACACCTTC. Encoded protein: CASSRDSANYGYTF.

The rearrangement links TRBV10-3 to TRBJ2-7; TRBD1 might be the D (5 bases). Between the trimmed V and J ends, which lost 6 bases and 6 bases, there was a span of 12 bases. The CDR3 has 12 amino acids. Germline assignment: CDR1 ENHRY and CDR2 SYGVKD. The CDR3 DNA is TGTGCCATCAGCCAGACAGAACGCGAGCAGTACTTC. This translates into CAISQTEREQYF.

The rearrangement uses TRBV3-1 (or the pseudogene TRBV3-2) and TRBJ2-7; 11 bases match TRBD2. Germline CDR1 and CDR2: LGHDT and YNNKEL (reference sequence). The V and J ends lost 2 bases and 10 bases, in that order; junction bases with no gene match: 1. The length of the CDR3 is 12 residues. The CDR3 sequence: CASSQLAGGQYF. CDR3 DNA: TGTGCCAGCAGCCAACTAGCGGGGGGCCAGTACTTC.

V is TRBV18 and J is TRBJ1-1, with no clear D. Germline CDR1 KGHSH, CDR2 LQKENI. The CDR3 totals 15 residues. The V end was cut by 3 bases, the J end by 6 bases, with 17 bases between. CDR3 in DNA: TGTGCCAGCTCACCTCAAGATCTTGATGTCCCTGAAGCTTTCTTT. This translates into CASSPQDLDVPEAFF.

The gene calls are TRBV27 and TRBJ2-7; D uncertain. In germline, CDR1 is MNHEY, CDR2 SMNVEV (reference sequence). The CDR3 runs to 15 residues. Trimming shortened V by 5 bases and J by 2 bases, and 16 bases separated the two germline ends. The CDR3 nucleotides read TGTGCCAGCAGTCGTACAACCCTAACAACCTACGAGCAGTACTTC. Protein sequence: CASSRTTLTTYEQYF.

In this sample, this clone turned up once. The chain is built from TRBV9 and TRBJ2-3; D unresolved. The CDR3 sequence is 15 residues long. The germline V gene encodes CDR1 SGDLS and CDR2 YYNGEE. Trimming took 0 bases from V and 2 from J, leaving 10 bases between them. DNA of the CDR3: TGTGCCAGCAGCGTAGAATCGAAGGTCACAGATACGCAGTATTTT. Translation gives CASSVESKVTDTQYF. The full variable domain, its missing parts supplied by reference TRBV9 and TRBJ2-3, is DSGVTQTPKHLITATGQRVTLRCSPRSGDLSVYWYQQSLDQGLQFLIQYYNGEERAKGNILERFSAQQFPDLHSELNLSSLELGDSALYFCASSVESKVTDTQYFGPGTRLTVL.

The CDR3 nucleotides are TGTGCCAGCAGCCAGGGGGTGAACTACAATGAGCAGTTCTTC. This codes for CASSQGVNYNEQFF. This rearrangement joins TRBV11-3 to TRBJ2-1; 7 bases are a match to TRBD1. J lost 3 bases, V lost 5 bases, and 4 bases had no gene match. The germline gives CDR1 SGHNT, CDR2 YENEEA. The CDR3 runs 14 residues.

This clone was observed a handful of times. This rearrangement joins TRBV7-9 to TRBJ1-1; D is uncertain. The CDR3 is 15 residues long. CDR1 and CDR2 (germline): SEHNR, FQNEAQ (reference sequence). V lost 6 bases, J lost 1 base, and 15 bases lay in between. CDR3 loop: CASRRAGNPNTEAFF. The CDR3 nucleotides read TGTGCCAGCAGACGAGCCGGGAACCCGAACACTGAAGCTTTCTTT.

This chain links TRBV27 with TRBJ2-5; perhaps D is TRBD1 or TRBD2 (6 bases each). Germline lookup yields CDR1 MNHEY and CDR2 SMNVEV (reference sequence). The CDR3 sequence is 12 residues long. Trimming pared 11 bases from V and 2 bases from J, leaving 12 bases between. The CDR3 is CASRGVQETQYF. The CDR3 region has the DNA TGTGCCTCGAGGGGGGTGCAAGAGACCCAGTACTTC.

This clone has a handful of counts. The chain recombines TRBV2 with TRBJ1-5; D unclear. This CDR3 has 14 amino acids. Germline CDR1 and CDR2: SNHLY and FYNNEI. Trimming stripped 6 bases from V and 7 bases from J, with 16 bases between. The CDR3 region is CASRVSWLKQPQHF. The CDR3 nucleotides read TGTGCCAGCAGAGTCTCTTGGCTAAAGCAGCCCCAGCATTTT.

The chain carries TRBV11-3 and TRBJ2-7, with 13 bases that match TRBD2. Germline CDR1 and CDR2: SGHNT and YENEEA. With V trimmed by 5 bases and J by 3 bases, 4 bases remained unmatched. The CDR3 has 15 amino acids. The CDR3 loop reads CASSQGLAGDYEQYF. The CDR3 bases are TGTGCCAGCAGCCAAGGACTAGCGGGAGACTACGAGCAGTACTTC.

The chain joins TRBV11-3 to TRBJ2-3, with 7 positions matching TRBD1. Germline V CDR1 and CDR2: SGHNT, YENEEA. Germline trimming cut 1 base from V and 2 bases from J; bases unmatched to any gene: 6. The CDR3 runs to 16 residues. The CDR3 reads CASSLVGTEITDTQYF. Here the CDR3 DNA reads TGTGCCAGCAGCTTAGTGGGGACAGAAATCACAGATACGCAGTATTTT.

This clone came up a few times. The chain uses TRBV6-1 and TRBJ1-2; 8 positions match TRBD1. Germline CDR1 reads MNHNS; CDR2 reads SASEGT. The length of the CDR3 is 15 residues. V lost 2 bases and J lost 6; bases outside the gene matches: 8. As DNA, the CDR3 is TGTGCCAGCAGTGAACAGGGACAGGCATTGGATGGCTACACCTTC. Its protein product is CASSEQGQALDGYTF.

This clone was detected once. The chain carries TRBV2 and TRBJ2-5; D might be TRBD1 or TRBD2, each matching 5 bases. The V gene lost 10 bases and the J gene lost 1 base, with 22 bases spanning the gap. The CDR3 runs to 16 residues. The germline V gene has CDR1 SNHLY and CDR2 FYNNEI. The CDR3 DNA sequence: TGTGCCACCCTTAGGGGTGCGGGTCGTTTCCAAGAGACCCAGTACTTC. Protein sequence: CATLRGAGRFQETQYF. Full variable domain (missing parts from reference TRBV2 and TRBJ2-5): EPEVTQTPSHQVTQMGQEVILRCVPISNHLYFYWYRQILGQKVEFLVSFYNNEISEKSEIFDDQFSVERPDGSNFTLKIRSTKLEDSAMYFCATLRGAGRFQETQYFGPGTRLLVL.

The chain carries TRBV7-8 and TRBJ1-3, with D tentatively TRBD1 (6 bases). The germline gives CDR1 SGHVS, CDR2 FQNEAQ. Trimming shortened V by 5 bases and J by 4 bases, and 18 bases separated the two germline ends. The CDR3 has 16 residues. This chain's CDR3 is CASSNLGQGYGNTIYF. In DNA, the CDR3 is TGTGCCAGCAGCAACCTGGGGCAGGGGTACGGAAACACCATATATTTT.

The J gene is TRBJ2-2, the V gene TRBV6-2 or TRBV6-3; TRBD2 matches at 8 bases. Trimming at V came to 2 bases and at J to 6 bases, leaving 8 bases not matched to a gene. Germline CDR1 MNHEY, CDR2 SVGEGT. The length of the CDR3 is 16 residues. This CDR3 reads CASSYLLAGFAGELFF. The CDR3 DNA is TGTGCCAGCAGTTACCTGTTAGCGGGATTTGCCGGGGAGCTGTTTTTT.

This sequence joins TRBV5-5 and TRBJ2-1; 9 nucleotides line up with TRBD2. The junction had 7 bases not matched to a gene; V was cut back by 5 bases and J by 7 bases. Germline CDR1 and CDR2: SGHKS and YYEKEE (reference sequence). This CDR3 is built from 14 residues. The DNA for the CDR3 is TGTGCCAGCAGTCTTAGCGGGAGTGGGAATGAGCAGTTCTTC. Amino acid sequence: CASSLSGSGNEQFF.

The chain has TRBV7-6 and TRBJ2-5; possibly TRBD2 for D (7 bases). This CDR3 spans 21 amino acids. Germline V gene sequence: CDR1 SGHVS, CDR2 FNYEAQ. Trimming shortened V by 2 bases and J by 2 bases, and 30 bases separated the two germline ends. This CDR3 is CASSLPTGGRDAAAGQETQYF. The CDR3 DNA sequence: TGTGCCAGCAGCTTACCCACGGGGGGCCGGGACGCGGCAGCGGGGCAAGAGACCCAGTACTTC.

Here the CDR3 DNA reads TGTGCCAGCAGTGGACAGGAACAAGAGACCCAGTACTTC. Its translation: CASSGQEQETQYF. The chain joins TRBV6-6 to TRBJ2-5, with 7 bases aligning to TRBD1. The CDR3 has 13 amino acids. Germline CDR1 MNHNY, CDR2 SVGAGI (reference sequence). Germline trimming cut 5 bases from V and 2 bases from J; bases unmatched to any gene: 2.

The chain employs TRBV5-4 and TRBJ1-2, with 7 nucleotides matching TRBD1. The CDR3 has 14 amino acids. Germline V gene sequence: CDR1 SGHNT, CDR2 YYREEE (reference sequence). Losses at the gene ends were 4 bases for V and 2 bases for J; bases not matched to a gene: 5. The CDR3 nucleotides are TGTGCCAGCAGCAGGGGGACAGACAACTATGGCTACACCTTC. Its translation: CASSRGTDNYGYTF.

As DNA, the CDR3 is TGTGCCAGCAGTTTAGGTCGGTCGAACTATGGCTACACCTTC. It is translated as CASSLGRSNYGYTF. The rearrangement links TRBV27 to TRBJ1-2; D call uncertain. Deletions cut 2 bases from V and 2 bases from J, with 9 bases between. CDR1 is MNHEY and CDR2 is SMNVEV in the germline V gene (reference sequence). The length of the CDR3 is 14 residues.

This clone appeared a single time. V and J are TRBV9 and TRBJ1-1, with D uncertain. The germline V and J ends were trimmed by 4 bases and 11 bases, with 12 bases remaining between them. From germline, CDR1 is SGDLS and CDR2 YYNGEE. This CDR3 is built from 11 residues. The CDR3 coding sequence is TGTGCCAGCAGCCCACACGTTACTGCTTTCTTT. It translates to CASSPHVTAFF.

The chain is built from TRBV29-1 and TRBJ2-2, with 14 bases that match TRBD2. Trimming cost V 6 bases and J 4 bases; bases outside gene matches: 7. The germline CDR1 and CDR2 sequences are SQVTM and ANQGSEA. This CDR3 region has 16 residues. DNA for the CDR3: TGCAGCGTCAATGGACTAGCGGGAGGTAGCACCGGGGAGCTGTTTTTT. It specifies CSVNGLAGGSTGELFF.